This is a list of T cell receptor beta chains from one sample in a study of blood T cell repertoires in COVID-19. Sequenced by immunoSEQ multiplex PCR; TCRdb stores in-frame clones only, minus some. This sample yields under 150,000 clones, of which around four fifths are seen a single time; approximately 2.3% belongs to the top ten. Material for sequencing was peripheral blood. The receptors come from a man between 25 and 39 years old with acute or convalescent COVID-19. Each CDR3 is given with its conserved first and last residue. The D gene is left open where the match is weak. Expanded clones get a size class; other rows say once, few or many, or leave the size out.

-	TRBJ1-6	TRBV4-2	few	TGTGCCAGCAGCCCAGTTCGGGGTCAAAATTCACCCCTCCACTTT	CASSPVRGQNSPLHF
TRBD2	TRBJ2-1	TRBV29-1	-	TGCAGCGTTGAAGAAGCTCCCAGCGGGGGACGACTTCTATACAATGAGCAGTTCTTC	CSVEEAPSGGRLLYNEQFF
-	TRBJ1-4	TRBV4-2	-	TGTGCCAGCAGCCAAGAGTTAGCAGGGGAAGAAAAACTGTTTTTT	CASSQELAGEEKLFF
TRBD2	TRBJ2-5	TRBV5-1	-	TGCGCCAGCAGCCTGGGGACTAGCGGTAAAGAGACCCAGTACTTC	CASSLGTSGKETQYF
TRBD1	TRBJ1-3	TRBV7-8	-	TGTGCCAGCAGCTTCAGACAGGGGGCCGCTGGAAACACCATATATTTT	CASSFRQGAAGNTIYF
-	TRBJ2-2	TRBV7-3	-	TGTGCCAGCAGCCCTAGGGGAGGCGGGGAGCTGTTTTTT	CASSPRGGGELFF
-	TRBJ1-4	TRBV4-1	-	TGCGCCAGCAGCCAAGACAGGGCCGAGGAAAAACTGTTTTTT	CASSQDRAEEKLFF
TRBD2	TRBJ2-1	TRBV6-2/TRBV6-3	-	TGTGCCAGCAGTTTTGGGACTAACAATGAGCAGTTCTTC	CASSFGTNNEQFF
-	TRBJ1-3	TRBV6-5	once	TGTGCCAGCAGGAGGACTTATAGCTCTGGAAACACCATATATTTT	CASRRTYSSGNTIYF
-	TRBJ1-2	TRBV28	-	TGTGCCAGCACTCCTCTCGGAGGCCGGAGGTACACCTTC	CASTPLGGRRYTF
-	TRBJ2-7	TRBV12-3/TRBV12-4	-	TGTGCCAGCTTAGGCAGGGGCTCCTACGAGCAGTACTTC	CASLGRGSYEQYF
-	TRBJ1-2	TRBV27	few	TGTGCCAGCAGCCTCCGGGAAGGCCATCAGAGCTACACCTTC	CASSLREGHQSYTF
TRBD1	TRBJ1-1	TRBV5-6	-	TGTGCCAGCAGCATCGACAGGGGGGGCACTGAAGCTTTCTTT	CASSIDRGGTEAFF
-	TRBJ2-7	TRBV5-4	-	TGTGCCAGCAGCCTCCTGGGAGGCCTCAGATCCTACGAGCAGTACTTC	CASSLLGGLRSYEQYF
-	TRBJ2-1	TRBV21-1	-	TGTGCCAGCAGCAAAGAAAAGGGTAGCGGGAGGGCCCGCAATGAGCAGTTCTTC	CASSKEKGSGRARNEQFF
TRBD1	TRBJ1-2	TRBV6-1	-	TGTGCCAGCAGTGAAGCGGAGACAGGGGGCGCGAGGGGCTACACCTTC	CASSEAETGGARGYTF
-	TRBJ2-1	TRBV5-8	-	TGTGCCAGCAGCTTCCATGAGGCTACTGAGCAGTTCTTC	CASSFHEATEQFF
-	TRBJ1-3	TRBV3-1/TRBV3-2	-	TGTGCCAGCAGCCAAGGAGTAGGACTAACGGCGGGAAACACCATATATTTT	CASSQGVGLTAGNTIYF
TRBD1	TRBJ1-2	TRBV14	-	TGTGCCAGCAGCCCTAGGGGACAGGGGGCCGGCTACACCTTC	CASSPRGQGAGYTF
TRBD1	TRBJ2-7	TRBV5-4	-	TGTGCCAGCAGCTTGGACAGGGGGCAAGAGCAGTACTTC	CASSLDRGQEQYF
-	TRBJ1-2	TRBV6-6	-	TGTGCCAGCAGTTACCAACAGGGTGATGGCTACACCTTC	CASSYQQGDGYTF
TRBD2	TRBJ2-3	TRBV6-1	-	TGTGCCAGCAGTGACCCGGGACTAGCGGGAGGTGAGGATACGCAGTATTTT	CASSDPGLAGGEDTQYF
-	TRBJ2-5	TRBV18	-	TGTGCCAGCTCACCCCCGTCGGAGACCCAGTACTTC	CASSPPSETQYF
TRBD1	TRBJ2-7	TRBV7-8	-	TGTGCCAGCAGCTTAGTGAGTAGGGGACAGGGTACTTACGAGCAGTACTTC	CASSLVSRGQGTYEQYF
-	TRBJ1-2	TRBV12-3/TRBV12-4	-	TGTGCCAGCAGTTTAGGGCAGGCATATGGCTACACCTTC	CASSLGQAYGYTF
TRBD1	TRBJ1-4	TRBV30	-	TGTGCCTGGAGTCTTGGGACAGGGGTCCTTAATGAAAAACTGTTTTTT	CAWSLGTGVLNEKLFF
TRBD1	TRBJ1-1	TRBV4-1	-	TGCGCCAGCAGCCCGAACCGTCAGGACAGGGGTACTGAAGCTTTCTTT	CASSPNRQDRGTEAFF
-	TRBJ1-3	TRBV21-1	-	TGTGCCAGCAGCACAAGACAGAGTCCCTCTGGAAACACCATATATTTT	CASSTRQSPSGNTIYF
TRBD2	TRBJ2-3	TRBV3-1/TRBV3-2	-	TGTGCCAGCAGCCAAGTGTCTAGCGGGTACATCACAGATACGCAGTATTTT	CASSQVSSGYITDTQYF
TRBD1	TRBJ2-3	TRBV6-5	-	TGTGCCAGCAGGGGACAGGGACCAGATACGCAGTATTTT	CASRGQGPDTQYF
-	TRBJ2-1	TRBV4-1	-	TGCGCCAGCAGCCAGTCGGCTCTTCGGGGATACAATGAGCAGTTCTTC	CASSQSALRGYNEQFF
TRBD1	TRBJ1-5	TRBV3-1/TRBV3-2	once	TGTGCCAGCAGCCAAGCGGGACAGGGCAATCAGCCCCAGCATTTT	CASSQAGQGNQPQHF
TRBD1	TRBJ1-2	TRBV2	-	TGTGCCAGCACCGGGACAGGCTACTATGGCTACACCTTC	CASTGTGYYGYTF
-	TRBJ1-3	TRBV6-6	-	TGTGCCAGCAGTTACCAGCGACCAACCTCTGGAAACACCATATATTTT	CASSYQRPTSGNTIYF
-	TRBJ2-7	TRBV27	-	TGTGCCAGCAGTTTCTACTCGAGCTCCTACGAGCAGTACTTC	CASSFYSSSYEQYF
TRBD2	TRBJ2-1	TRBV4-2	-	TGTGCCAGCAGGCTTACTAGCGGGAGTTCGAGCGATGAGCAGTTCTTC	CASRLTSGSSSDEQFF
-	TRBJ1-1	TRBV19	few	TGTGCCAGTAGTATACTCGGACAAATCAACACTGAAGCTTTCTTT	CASSILGQINTEAFF
TRBD1	TRBJ1-1	TRBV29-1	-	TGCAGCGTTGTTGGCCAGGGGGTCACTGAAGCTTTCTTT	CSVVGQGVTEAFF
-	TRBJ2-2	TRBV12-5	many	TGTGCTAGTGGTTTGGGCGCCAACGGGGAGCTGTTTTTT	CASGLGANGELFF
-	TRBJ1-2	TRBV12-3/TRBV12-4	-	TGTGCCAGCAGTTTTGGCCAAAAGGGCTACACCTTC	CASSFGQKGYTF